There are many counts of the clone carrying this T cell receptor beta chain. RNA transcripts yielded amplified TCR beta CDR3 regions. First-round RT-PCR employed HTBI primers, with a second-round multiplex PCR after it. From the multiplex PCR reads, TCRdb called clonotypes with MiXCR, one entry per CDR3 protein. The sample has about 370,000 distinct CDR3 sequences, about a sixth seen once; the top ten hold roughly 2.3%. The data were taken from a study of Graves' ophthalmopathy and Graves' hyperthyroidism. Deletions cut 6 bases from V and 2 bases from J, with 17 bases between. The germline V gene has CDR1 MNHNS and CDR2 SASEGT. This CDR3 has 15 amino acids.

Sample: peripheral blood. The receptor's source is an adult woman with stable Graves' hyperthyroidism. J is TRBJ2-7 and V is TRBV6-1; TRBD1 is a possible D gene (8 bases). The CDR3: CASSPWTGTTYEQYF. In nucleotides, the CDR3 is TGTGCCAGCAGCCCATGGACAGGGACTACCTACGAGCAGTACTTC.